This T cell receptor (beta chain) was sequenced for a study of shared clonotypes between healthy human individuals. Whole-study context: A few men and two women, aged 18 to 49, were donors.

Germline assignment: CDR1 LNHDA and CDR2 SQIVND (reference sequence). The CDR3 consists of 13 residues. V shed 9 bases and J 3 bases; nucleotides not matched to a gene: 3. Repertoires were generated with immunoSEQ multiplex PCR, while TCRdb's copy carries only in-frame clones and drops some. The sample consists of millions of clones, 95% of them appearing once. Sequenced input: naive CD4+ T cells sorted from blood. Described subset: CD45RA+ positively selected. The sequence derives from a man between 18 and 35 years old in good health. J is TRBJ1-5 and V is TRBV19, with 9 bases lining up with TRBD1. The CDR3 sequence: CASGDRDNQPQHF. In DNA, the CDR3 is TGTGCCAGCGGGGACAGGGACAATCAGCCCCAGCATTTT.